Shown below are 27 T cell receptor beta chains from a single sample sequenced in a study of T cell changes during pregnancy in multiple sclerosis. Method: immunoSEQ multiplex PCR; TCRdb's copy keeps in-frame clones and lacks some. Counted here are about 120,000 clones, roughly 92% occurring once; the ten biggest clones make up 1.5%. The sequences come from peripheral blood, collected in the third trimester of pregnancy. All receptors derive from a female donor with multiple sclerosis, enrolled in a pregnancy study.

The sample holds a few counts of this clone. The chain employs TRBV12-5 and TRBJ1-1; 8 bases match TRBD1. From germline, CDR1 is LGHNT and CDR2 FRNRAP. V shed 6 bases and J 5 bases; nucleotides not matched to a gene: 5. The CDR3 is made up of 13 amino acids. In DNA form, the CDR3 reads TGTGCTAGTGGACAGGGGGGCGAGACTGAAGCTTTCTTT. This sequence encodes CASGQGGETEAFF.

This chain links TRBV15 with TRBJ1-2; unclear D gene. The V and J ends lost 5 bases and 7 bases respectively, with 20 bases between them. The CDR3 is 15 amino acids. Germline lookup yields CDR1 LNHNV and CDR2 YYDKDF (reference sequence). The CDR3 region has the DNA TGTGCCACCAGCGTCGGGGAAGGGCTCCATGGTGGCTACACCTTC. This codes for CATSVGEGLHGGYTF.

This clone has more than one count but fewer than ten. The chain links TRBV2 to TRBJ2-7, with D perhaps matching TRBD1 (5 bases). Germline V gene lookup returns CDR1 SNHLY and CDR2 FYNNEI. With 3 bases removed from V and 3 bases from J, the gap between germline ends came to 6 bases. This CDR3 has 12 amino acids. The CDR3 DNA follows: TGTGCCAGCAGTGACGACAGCTACGAGCAGTACTTC. It encodes CASSDDSYEQYF.

This rearrangement joins TRBV7-2 to TRBJ2-5; 10 bases align to TRBD2. This CDR3 spans 16 amino acids. Per the germline V gene, CDR1 is SGHTA and CDR2 is FQGNSA. The V gene end was trimmed by 5 bases and the J gene end by 0 bases; junction bases not matched to a gene: 6. DNA of the CDR3: TGTGCCAGCAGCCCCCGAGGACTAGCGGACCAAGAGACCCAGTACTTC. Translating it yields CASSPRGLADQETQYF.

The chain employs TRBV5-1 and TRBJ2-2; tentative D call: TRBD1 (5 bases). Germline values: CDR1 SGHRS, CDR2 YFSETQ. The CDR3 covers 14 residues. V lost 0 bases to trimming and J lost 5 bases, with 8 bases between them. CDR3 amino acids: CASSLDRPTGELFF. CDR3 bases: TGCGCCAGCAGCTTGGACAGGCCTACCGGGGAGCTGTTTTTT. The variable domain in full, with the rest retrieved from reference TRBV5-1 and TRBJ2-2, is KAGVTQTPRYLIKTRGQQVTLSCSPISGHRSVSWYQQTPGQGLQFLFEYFSETQRNKGNFPGRFSGRQFSNSRSEMNVSTLELGDSALYLCASSLDRPTGELFFGEGSRLTVL.

The V call is TRBV7-8, the J call TRBJ1-4; D gene uncertain. Germline V lookup: CDR1 SGHVS, CDR2 FQNEAQ. Trimming left V 5 bases short and J 7 bases short, with 17 bases between. The CDR3 consists of 15 residues. The CDR3 DNA reads as TGTGCCAGCAGCCCGACGGGTGTTGCGGGTGAAAAACTGTTTTTT. The encoded protein is CASSPTGVAGEKLFF.

This chain links TRBV6-5 with TRBJ2-1; D perhaps matches TRBD2 (6 bases). This CDR3 contains 16 residues. In germline, CDR1 is MNHEY, CDR2 SVGAGI. Trimming took off 4 bases at V and 1 base at J, with 14 bases between the two ends. The CDR3 here is CASSLAPGGSYNEQFF. As DNA, the CDR3 is TGTGCCAGCAGTTTGGCCCCCGGGGGATCCTACAATGAGCAGTTCTTC.

In its sample, this clone was seen a few times. This rearrangement joins TRBV5-1 to TRBJ1-1; 7 bases match TRBD1. Germline CDR1 reads SGHRS; CDR2 reads YFSETQ. The CDR3 loop spans 15 amino acids. V shed 1 base, J shed 4 bases, and the junction held 7 bases outside the gene matches. As DNA, the CDR3 is TGCGCCAGCAGCTTGTTTGGGGGGACAGTCACTGAAGCTTTCTTT. Its translation is CASSLFGGTVTEAFF.

This clone was recorded once. J is TRBJ1-4 and V is TRBV7-9, with TRBD1 identical over 7 bases. The V gene's germline CDR1 is SEHNR and CDR2 FQNEAQ (reference sequence). The J segment lost 7 bases and the V segment lost 1 base, leaving 9 bases of the junction unmatched. The CDR3 is 16 amino acids. The CDR3 is CASSLGSTGVGEKLFF. Here the CDR3 DNA reads TGTGCCAGCAGCTTAGGAAGTACAGGGGTTGGTGAAAAACTGTTTTTT. Full variable domain (missing parts from reference TRBV7-9 and TRBJ1-4): DTGVSQNPRHKITKRGQNVTFRCDPISEHNRLYWYRQTLGQGPEFLTYFQNEAQLEKSRLLSDRFSAERPKGSFSTLEIQRTEQGDSAMYLCASSLGSTGVGEKLFFGSGTQLSVL.

This chain connects TRBV28 to TRBJ1-3, with D uncertain. The ends were cut back, 6 bases at V and 0 bases at J, with 15 bases in the middle. This CDR3 is built from 16 residues. Germline loops: CDR1 MDHEN, CDR2 SYDVKM. The CDR3 coding sequence is TGTGCCAGCAGCCGCCTCCCGCCCAGCTCTGGAAACACCATATATTTT. Its protein product is CASSRLPPSSGNTIYF.

In this sample, this clone turned up once. This chain connects TRBV7-9 to TRBJ2-2; 7 nucleotides agree with TRBD1. Germline lookup yields CDR1 SEHNR and CDR2 FQNEAQ (reference sequence). CDR3 length equals 14 residues. J gave up 3 bases and V 6 bases, and 4 bases lay outside the gene matches. The CDR3 spells CASSRQGDTGELFF. CDR3 nucleotides: TGTGCCAGCAGTCGACAGGGTGACACCGGGGAGCTGTTTTTT.

The chain has TRBV4-2 and TRBJ2-7; possibly TRBD2 for D (5 bases). The CDR3 is 15 amino acids. The V end lost 1 base, the J end lost 1 base, and 11 bases lay between the germline ends. Germline assignment: CDR1 LGHNA and CDR2 YNFKEQ. DNA of the CDR3: TGTGCCAGCAGCCAAGGAGGGTCTCCTTCCTACGAGCAGTACTTC. Translating it yields CASSQGGSPSYEQYF.

This clone came up a few times. The rearrangement links TRBV30 to TRBJ1-1; D not certain. Germline CDR1 and CDR2: GTSNPN and SVGIG (reference sequence). CDR3 length: 13 amino acids. The germline V and J ends were trimmed by 2 bases and 3 bases, with 10 bases remaining between them. For the CDR3, the DNA is TGTGCCTGGAGTCCCCGCCCGGACACTGAAGCTTTCTTT. Its protein is CAWSPRPDTEAFF.

The rearrangement links TRBV15 to TRBJ1-6, with D unclear. The CDR3 is made up of 15 amino acids. The V gene lost 0 bases and the J gene lost 15 bases, with 18 bases spanning the gap. CDR1 and CDR2 (germline): LNHNV, YYDKDF (reference sequence). The CDR3 here is CATSRDYGSTEDLHF. CDR3 nucleotide sequence: TGTGCCACCAGCAGAGATTACGGGTCCACCGAGGACCTCCACTTT.

The chain links TRBV4-2 to TRBJ2-5; 10 positions agree with TRBD2. Germline CDR1 is LGHNA and CDR2 is YNFKEQ. The CDR3 has 16 amino acids. The V segment lost 4 bases and the J segment 0 bases; nucleotides outside the gene matches: 5. The DNA for the CDR3 is TGTGCCAGCAGCCCCCTTAGCGGGGGGAACCAAGAGACCCAGTACTTC. As protein: CASSPLSGGNQETQYF.

The chain employs TRBV2 and TRBJ2-1, with D tentatively TRBD1 (6 bases). V gave up 6 bases and J gave up 5 bases, with 17 bases separating them. CDR1 SNHLY and CDR2 FYNNEI come from the germline V gene. CDR3 length: 15 amino acids. CDR3 sequence (DNA): TGTGCCAGCAGCGACGTGGGACATTTTAACAATGAGCAGTTCTTC. Protein: CASSDVGHFNNEQFF.

J is TRBJ2-7 and V is TRBV28; 8 nucleotides line up with TRBD1. The germline gives CDR1 MDHEN, CDR2 SYDVKM. The CDR3 length is 14 residues. Trimming at V came to 6 bases and at J to 6 bases, leaving 10 bases not matched to a gene. CDR3 sequence reads: CASRADRGRTEQYF. DNA for the CDR3: TGTGCCAGCAGAGCTGACAGGGGCCGAACCGAGCAGTACTTC.

The chain recombines TRBV4-1 with TRBJ2-5; D ambiguous. Germline-derived CDR1 and CDR2 are MGHRA and YSYEKL. Trimming took 3 bases from V and 0 from J, leaving 8 bases between them. This CDR3 is built from 14 residues. In nucleotides, the CDR3 is TGCGCCAGCAGCCAGGCCAGCGACCAAGAGACCCAGTACTTC. Encoded protein: CASSQASDQETQYF.

This chain links TRBV19 with TRBJ1-1; 8 nucleotides align to TRBD1. The CDR3 totals 14 residues. Germline V gene data show CDR1 as LNHDA and CDR2 as SQIVND (reference sequence). The J segment lost 5 bases and the V segment lost 6 bases, leaving 8 bases of the junction unmatched. DNA for the CDR3: TGTGCCAGTAGGCCGACAGGGGAACGGACTGAAGCTTTCTTT. Protein product: CASRPTGERTEAFF. The complete variable domain, with remaining parts taken from reference TRBV19 and TRBJ1-1, reads DGGITQSPKYLFRKEGQNVTLSCEQNLNHDAMYWYRQDPGQGLRLIYYSQIVNDFQKGDIAEGYSVSREKKESFPLTVTSAQKNPTAFYLCASRPTGERTEAFFGQGTRLTVV.

V gene TRBV6-6 combines with J gene TRBJ1-2; weak D call: TRBD1 (6 bases). The CDR3 contains 14 residues. Germline V gene sequence: CDR1 MNHNY, CDR2 SVGAGI (reference sequence). The ends were cut back, 6 bases at V and 4 bases at J, with 15 bases in the middle. The CDR3 nucleotides are TGTGCCAGCAGCCGGGACGTCAGGGGCTATGGCTACACCTTC. It translates to CASSRDVRGYGYTF.

This clone came up once. The chain has TRBV5-4 and TRBJ2-7; perhaps TRBD1 as D (5 bases). CDR1 SGHNT and CDR2 YYREEE come from the germline V gene (reference sequence). V dropped 0 bases and J dropped 3 bases, with 13 bases sitting between them. This CDR3 spans 15 amino acids. In DNA form, the CDR3 reads TGTGCCAGCAGCTTGGCAGGGAAGGGCCTCTACGAGCAGTACTTC. It translates to CASSLAGKGLYEQYF.

This sequence joins TRBV7-9 and TRBJ2-2; 10 nucleotides align to TRBD2. Germline loops: CDR1 SEHNR, CDR2 FQNEAQ (reference sequence). The CDR3 contains 18 residues. Trimming took 7 bases from V and 4 from J; bases not matched to a gene: 15. CDR3 residues: CASITKDPAGGGTGELFF. In DNA, the CDR3 is TGTGCCAGCATCACAAAGGACCCAGCGGGAGGGGGCACCGGGGAGCTGTTTTTT.

This chain uses TRBV9 with TRBJ2-3; TRBD1 agrees at 11 bases. Germline CDR1 reads SGDLS; CDR2 reads YYNGEE. The CDR3 extends over 19 amino acids. Losses at the gene ends were 3 bases for V and 1 base for J; bases not matched to a gene: 13. CDR3: CASSATYRDRGRRTDTQYF. Written as DNA, the CDR3 is TGTGCCAGCAGCGCAACGTACCGGGACAGGGGGAGACGCACAGATACGCAGTATTTT.

This clone was found once. The chain combines TRBV14 with TRBJ2-5; 7 positions agree with TRBD2. The V gene's germline CDR1 is SGHDN and CDR2 FVKESK. CDR3 length: 15 amino acids. Losses at the gene ends were 2 bases for V and 2 bases for J; bases not matched to a gene: 5. CDR3 nucleotides: TGTGCCAGCAGCCAATCGATCGGGGGGCAAGAGACCCAGTACTTC. Residues: CASSQSIGGQETQYF.

The chain is built from TRBV13 and TRBJ2-3, with 10 bases lining up with TRBD2. Germline CDR1 and CDR2: PRHDT and FYEKMQ (reference sequence). The CDR3 is made up of 16 amino acids. The trim removed 5 bases at V and 5 bases at J, leaving 10 bases unmatched. This CDR3 reads CASSPPGLAGVDTQYF. The CDR3 nucleotides read TGTGCCAGCAGCCCCCCTGGGCTAGCGGGGGTAGATACGCAGTATTTT.

The chain links TRBV28 to TRBJ2-4; 9 bases fit TRBD1. The junction had 9 bases not matched to a gene; V was cut back by 6 bases and J by 6 bases. There are 15 residues in the CDR3. Germline CDR1 MDHEN, CDR2 SYDVKM. The CDR3 DNA is TGTGCCAGCAGCCTTGGGACAGGGTGGAGAAACATTCAGTACTTC. Translating gives CASSLGTGWRNIQYF.

V gene TRBV6-1 combines with J gene TRBJ2-3; 9 bases map to TRBD1. The CDR3 is 14 amino acids. Per the germline V gene, CDR1 is MNHNS and CDR2 is SASEGT. The trim removed 4 bases at V and 3 bases at J, leaving 2 bases unmatched. The CDR3 reads CASSVDRGTDTQYF. The DNA for the CDR3 is TGTGCCAGCAGTGTGGACAGGGGTACAGATACGCAGTATTTT.